This TCR beta chain appears in the sequencing data of a study of identical twins. Study-wide results and caveats: Zero-insertion analyses might be partly confounded by invariant T cells like MAIT and iNKT.

About this clonotype: Its cognate antigen is unknown.

Trimming removed 6 bases at V and 0 bases at J, with 11 bases between. This CDR3 is 14 amino acids long. Germline V gives CDR1 SGHRS, CDR2 YFSETQ. TCRdb redid the calling of the 5' RACE reads with MiXCR, one entry per CDR3 protein. The sample has about 390,000 distinct CDR3 sequences; roughly 9% are singletons. The genes are TRBV5-1 and TRBJ2-3, with D hard to call. The source is a woman aged 45-65 years in good health. The material sequenced was naive T cells sorted from blood. The CDR3 loop is CASTMTISTDTQYF. CDR3 DNA: TGCGCCAGCACCATGACAATCAGCACAGATACGCAGTATTTT.